These T cell receptor beta chains were read from a single sample in a study of CD8 T cells in Susac syndrome. TCRdb independently ran MiXCR on the immunoSEQ multiplex PCR reads; one entry per CDR3 protein. This table holds about 400,000 distinct CDR3 sequences, around 85% found once. Sequenced: CD8+ T cells from PBMCs. The receptors were gathered from a human donor with multiple sclerosis. Both conserved end residues are part of each CDR3. D genes are given only for firm matches.

v_gene	j_gene	d_gene	CDR3nt	CDR3aa
TRBV4-1	TRBJ2-7	-	TGCGCCAGCAGCCAAGTCGAGAGCGAGCAGTACTTC	CASSQVESEQYF
TRBV30	TRBJ2-1	-	TGTGCCTCCCACCTGGGGGGGGGCCTCGGTAGGGAGCAGTTCTTC	CASHLGGGLGREQFF
TRBV3-1	TRBJ1-2	-	TGTGCCAGCAGCCCACAGGGAGAAATTCTTTATGGCTACACCTTC	CASSPQGEILYGYTF
TRBV3-1	TRBJ1-1	-	TGTGCCAGCAGCCAAGATCCCCCCCTTGAGGTAAGGAACACTGAAGCTTTCTTT	CASSQDPPLEVRNTEAFF
TRBV2	TRBJ2-2	-	TGTGCCAGCAGTCTCCATATCCCGGGACAATCGAACACCGGGGAGCTGTTTTTT	CASSLHIPGQSNTGELFF
TRBV28	TRBJ2-7	-	TGTGCCAGCAGTTTCGGGGCCCTAAGTTCCTACGAGCAGTACTTC	CASSFGALSSYEQYF
TRBV25-1	TRBJ2-7	TRBD1	TGTGCCAGCAGTGAAGATGACAGGGGGAGTGACGAGCAGTACTTC	CASSEDDRGSDEQYF
TRBV7-2	TRBJ2-1	-	TGTGCCAGCAGCCCGCCTTCCTTAGTCAATGAGCAGTTCTTC	CASSPPSLVNEQFF
TRBV5-4	TRBJ2-7	-	TGTGCCAGCAGCTCGTCGACGGGCGAGCAGTACTTC	CASSSSTGEQYF
TRBV19	TRBJ1-5	-	TGTGCCAGTAGTTGGTGGGGCAGGATAAATCAGCCCCAGCATTTT	CASSWWGRINQPQHF
TRBV4-1	TRBJ2-7	TRBD2	TGCGCCAGCAGCCAAGGCGGGACTAACTACTACGAGCAGTACTTC	CASSQGGTNYYEQYF
TRBV27	TRBJ2-7	TRBD1	TGTGCCAGCACCCCGGGACAGGGGGCCTCATACGAGCAGTACTTC	CASTPGQGASYEQYF
TRBV27	TRBJ1-5	-	TGTGCCAGCAGCCCCGGGGAGGGAAGCAATCAGCCCCAGCATTTT	CASSPGEGSNQPQHF
TRBV6-5	TRBJ1-4	-	TGTGCCAGCAGTTACGACTGGGAACCAGGGGTTGAGAATGAAAAACTGTTTTTT	CASSYDWEPGVENEKLFF
TRBV4-1	TRBJ1-1	TRBD1	TGCGCCAGCAGCCAAGGTACAGGGGGCCCTGGGACTGAAGCTTTCTTT	CASSQGTGGPGTEAFF
TRBV20-1	TRBJ1-6	-	TGCAGTGCTAGAGTAAATCTTCCAGGGCGATATAATTCACCCCTCCACTTT	CSARVNLPGRYNSPLHF
TRBV6-1	TRBJ1-3	-	TGTGCCAGCAGTGCCTCCTTCAACAGGGAAACTGGAAACACCATATATTTT	CASSASFNRETGNTIYF
TRBV28	TRBJ2-3	TRBD2	TGTGCCAGCAGTTTTGAGGCTCGCGGGGGGCCTGATACGCAGTATTTT	CASSFEARGGPDTQYF